The sequence of this T cell receptor (beta chain) was determined in a study of blood T cell repertoires in COVID-19. About the study: COVID-19 samples from acute and convalescent phases originated in the United States, Italy and Spain.

Everyone who took part was about 18 to 90 years old, and they came from about two dozen US areas. Clones were sequenced by immunoSEQ multiplex PCR, and TCRdb holds only the in-frame ones, with some missing. The repertoire consists of some 320,000 clones, with under 95% occurring once and the leading ten covering around 2.7%. CDR1 and CDR2 (germline): MNHEY, SVGAGI. V lost 5 bases to trimming and J lost 4 bases; unmatched junction nucleotides: 3. CDR3 length equals 14 residues. This receptor was identified in a man in his fifties or sixties who had recovered from COVID-19. Sequences were obtained from PBMCs or T cells enriched from blood (not recorded which). The chain combines TRBV6-5 with TRBJ2-2, with 8 positions matching TRBD1. The CDR3 coding sequence is TGTGCCAGCAGTCTGGACAGGGTCACCGGGGAGCTGTTTTTT. Translating it yields CASSLDRVTGELFF.